One and the same sample provided the 21 T cell receptor beta chains below, sequenced in a study of CD8+ T cells in alopecia areata. RNA extraction and reverse transcription yielded cDNA as sequencing template. The method was immunoSEQ multiplex PCR; TCRdb's version includes in-frame clones alone and lacks a portion of them. Here the sample spans around 150,000 clones, about three fifths being singletons. The specimen was CD4+ T cells sorted from blood. The receptors shown here come from a human donor in good health.

V usage is TRBV9 and J usage is TRBJ2-2; D perhaps matches TRBD2 (7 bases). CDR1 is SGDLS, CDR2 YYNGEE, per germline. Trimming shortened V by 0 bases and J by 7 bases, and 16 bases separated the two germline ends. This CDR3 is built from 16 residues. The CDR3 protein is CASSVATGGQDGELFF. The DNA of the CDR3 is TGTGCCAGCAGCGTAGCTACCGGGGGGCAGGACGGGGAGCTGTTTTTT.

The genes are TRBV28 and TRBJ2-3; D is ambiguous. The ends were cut back, 5 bases at V and 8 bases at J, with 8 bases in the middle. CDR3 length: 11 residues. Germline V gene sequence: CDR1 MDHEN, CDR2 SYDVKM. CDR3 coding DNA: TGTGCCAGCAGTCTGCCGGGTACGCAGTATTTT. Translating it yields CASSLPGTQYF.

This clone showed up just once. The genes are TRBV11-2 and TRBJ2-7; D is possibly TRBD2 (5 bases). The CDR3 sequence is 15 residues long. Germline CDR1 and CDR2: SGHAT and FQNNGV. The V end lost 5 bases, the J end lost 2 bases, and 16 bases lay between the germline ends. Written as DNA, the CDR3 is TGTGCCAGCAGCCGACTAAGGCTCGGTCCCTACGAGCAGTACTTC. Translated, it gives CASSRLRLGPYEQYF.

The J gene is TRBJ2-6, the V gene TRBV30, with D unclear. The germline gives CDR1 GTSNPN, CDR2 SVGIG (reference sequence). The V end was cut by 4 bases, the J end by 1 base, with 2 bases between. The CDR3 has 12 residues. The chain's CDR3 is CAWTSGANVLTF. In DNA form, the CDR3 reads TGTGCCTGGACGTCTGGGGCCAACGTCCTGACTTTC.

This chain links TRBV4-1 with TRBJ2-7, with 7 positions matching TRBD1. V shed 8 bases, J shed 6 bases, and the junction held 10 bases outside the gene matches. The germline CDR1 and CDR2 sequences are MGHRA and YSYEKL. The CDR3 loop spans 13 amino acids. CDR3 loop: CASRTGTDGEQYF. For the CDR3, the DNA is TGCGCCAGCCGTACCGGGACAGATGGCGAGCAGTACTTC.

V and J are TRBV29-1 and TRBJ1-2; 11 positions match TRBD1. From germline, CDR1 is SQVTM and CDR2 ANQGSEA. The junction had 5 bases not matched to a gene; V was cut back by 7 bases and J by 4 bases. CDR3 length: 13 residues. The CDR3 DNA reads TGCAGCGCTGGACAGGGGGCACCCTATGGCTACACCTTC. It translates to CSAGQGAPYGYTF.

This rearrangement joins TRBV30 to TRBJ1-1; tentatively, D is TRBD1 (5 bases). CDR1 is GTSNPN, CDR2 SVGIG, per germline (reference sequence). CDR3 length: 17 residues. Trimming left V 0 bases short and J 0 bases short, with 17 bases between. The CDR3 DNA reads TGTGCCTGGAGTGTAAGGTTGGGGCTGCCCATGAACACTGAAGCTTTCTTT. Encoded protein: CAWSVRLGLPMNTEAFF.

The gene calls are TRBV27 and TRBJ2-7; weak D call: TRBD1 (5 bases). This CDR3 contains 13 residues. CDR1 is MNHEY, CDR2 SMNVEV, per germline (reference sequence). V gave up 5 bases and J gave up 0 bases, with 8 bases separating them. This chain's CDR3 is CASSQGDSYEQYF. For the CDR3, the DNA is TGTGCCAGCAGTCAAGGGGACTCCTACGAGCAGTACTTC.

The rearrangement uses TRBV19 and TRBJ2-4, with D tentatively TRBD1 (6 bases). The CDR3 extends over 14 amino acids. Per the germline V gene, CDR1 is LNHDA and CDR2 is SQIVND (reference sequence). V was cut by 5 bases and J by 0 bases, with 8 bases left in between. CDR3 sequence: CASSLQGAKNIQYF. The CDR3 nucleotides are TGTGCCAGTAGTCTACAGGGAGCCAAAAACATTCAGTACTTC. Drawing the rest from reference TRBV19 and TRBJ2-4, the complete variable domain is DGGITQSPKYLFRKEGQNVTLSCEQNLNHDAMYWYRQDPGQGLRLIYYSQIVNDFQKGDIAEGYSVSREKKESFPLTVTSAQKNPTAFYLCASSLQGAKNIQYFGAGTRLSVL.

V gene TRBV7-9 combines with J gene TRBJ2-5; possible D gene TRBD1, 6 bases. There are 15 residues in the CDR3. Germline loops: CDR1 SEHNR, CDR2 FQNEAQ (reference sequence). The V end lost 3 bases, the J end lost 3 bases, and 14 bases lay between the germline ends. DNA of the CDR3: TGTGCCAGCAGCTTCCGGGGCCAGGGGAAAGAGACCCAGTACTTC. Encoded protein: CASSFRGQGKETQYF.

The chain employs TRBV19 and TRBJ2-1, with D perhaps assigned TRBD1 or TRBD2 (6 bases each). V was pared by 2 bases and J by 7 bases, with 12 bases between. The CDR3 is 14 amino acids. Germline CDR1 is LNHDA and CDR2 is SQIVND (reference sequence). For the CDR3, the DNA is TGTGCCAGTAGTATAAGGGGGGAGTGGAATGAGCAGTTCTTC. Its protein product is CASSIRGEWNEQFF.

The gene calls are TRBV27 and TRBJ1-1; no firm D call. V lost 7 bases, J lost 5 bases, and 20 bases lay in between. Germline CDR1 reads MNHEY; CDR2 reads SMNVEV (reference sequence). The CDR3 length is 15 residues. CDR3 residues: CASTLLPGGITEAFF. The CDR3 coding sequence is TGTGCCAGCACCCTCCTCCCCGGAGGGATTACTGAAGCTTTCTTT.

This clone has a handful of counts. V and J are TRBV7-6 and TRBJ2-1; TRBD1 agrees at 7 bases. CDR3 length: 15 amino acids. Germline V lookup: CDR1 SGHVS, CDR2 FNYEAQ. The trim removed 0 bases at V and 7 bases at J, leaving 6 bases unmatched. DNA for the CDR3: TGTGCCAGCAGCTTAGCACAGGGGAAGGGGAATGAGCAGTTCTTC. Amino acid sequence: CASSLAQGKGNEQFF. Full variable domain (outside the CDR3, taken from reference TRBV7-6 and TRBJ2-1): GAGVSQSPRYKVTKRGQDVALRCDPISGHVSLYWYRQALGQGPEFLTYFNYEAQQDKSGLPNDRFSAERPEGSISTLTIQRTEQRDSAMYRCASSLAQGKGNEQFFGPGTRLTVL.

CDR3 DNA sequence: TGCGCCAGCAGCCTAAGAGCGGACGGGAGTAATGAGCAGTTCTTC. Residues: CASSLRADGSNEQFF. This chain uses TRBV4-1 with TRBJ2-1, with a possible D match to TRBD2 (6 bases). The CDR3 is 15 residues long. CDR1 is MGHRA and CDR2 is YSYEKL in the germline V gene. V lost 4 bases to trimming and J lost 7 bases, with 17 bases between them.

The chain joins TRBV30 to TRBJ1-1; D unresolved. From germline, CDR1 is GTSNPN and CDR2 SVGIG (reference sequence). The CDR3 totals 13 residues. V lost 6 bases and J lost 4, with 15 bases in between. This chain's CDR3 is CACLWQFITEAFF. As DNA, the CDR3 is TGTGCCTGCCTTTGGCAGTTCATCACTGAAGCTTTCTTT.

The V call is TRBV2, the J call TRBJ2-3; D remains unclear. Germline values: CDR1 SNHLY, CDR2 FYNNEI. Deletions cut 6 bases from V and 5 bases from J, with 6 bases between. The CDR3 has 11 amino acids. CDR3 coding DNA: TGTGCCAGCAGCGTACTAGATACGCAGTATTTT. This encodes CASSVLDTQYF.

The V call is TRBV30, the J call TRBJ2-1; D is perhaps TRBD1 (7 bases). The CDR3 spans 12 residues. V was shortened by 2 bases and J by 14 bases, with 16 bases between the two germline ends. The germline V gene has CDR1 GTSNPN and CDR2 SVGIG (reference sequence). The CDR3 DNA reads TGTGCCTGGAGTTCAGGAGGGCAGGGGGAGTTCTTC. The encoded protein is CAWSSGGQGEFF.

This clone has just a few counts. This chain connects TRBV29-1 to TRBJ1-2; the D is unclear. The CDR3 is 11 residues long. Germline-derived CDR1 and CDR2 are SQVTM and ANQGSEA. The germline V and J ends were trimmed by 5 bases and 2 bases, with 6 bases remaining between them. CDR3 sequence (DNA): TGCAGCGTTTTGTCCAACTATGGCTACACCTTC. It yields the protein CSVLSNYGYTF.

The rearrangement joins TRBV7-2 to TRBJ2-7, with 8 bases lining up with TRBD1. V gave up 5 bases and J gave up 3 bases; unmatched junction bases: 12. The V gene's germline CDR1 is SGHTA and CDR2 FQGNSA. This CDR3 is built from 16 residues. This CDR3 is CASSRLGTGGNYEQYF. In DNA form, the CDR3 reads TGTGCCAGCAGCCGACTCGGGACAGGTGGAAACTACGAGCAGTACTTC.

The V gene is TRBV6-5, the J gene TRBJ2-3, with TRBD2 as a possible D gene (6 bases). Germline lookup yields CDR1 MNHEY and CDR2 SVGAGI. The CDR3 spans 13 residues. Trimming removed 6 bases at V and 4 bases at J, with 11 bases between. CDR3 protein: CASSREWADTQYF. The CDR3 DNA reads as TGTGCCAGCAGCCGGGAGTGGGCAGATACGCAGTATTTT.

The chain recombines TRBV4-1 with TRBJ2-6; D ambiguous. This CDR3 region has 17 residues. The ends were cut back, 2 bases at V and 0 bases at J, with 11 bases in the middle. From germline, CDR1 is MGHRA and CDR2 YSYEKL. CDR3 sequence reads: CASSQRTANSGANVLTF. The DNA of the CDR3 is TGCGCCAGCAGCCAACGTACAGCAAACTCTGGGGCCAACGTCCTGACTTTC.